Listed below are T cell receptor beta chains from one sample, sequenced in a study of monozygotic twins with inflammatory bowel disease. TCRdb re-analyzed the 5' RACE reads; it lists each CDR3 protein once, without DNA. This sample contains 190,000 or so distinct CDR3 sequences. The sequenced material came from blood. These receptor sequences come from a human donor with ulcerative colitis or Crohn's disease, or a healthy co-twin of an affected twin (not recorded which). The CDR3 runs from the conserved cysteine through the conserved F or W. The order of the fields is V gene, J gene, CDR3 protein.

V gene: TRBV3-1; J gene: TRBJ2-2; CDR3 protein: CASSQLGFDSSNTGELFF
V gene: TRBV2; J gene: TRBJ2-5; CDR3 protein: CASSRRTRTQETQYF
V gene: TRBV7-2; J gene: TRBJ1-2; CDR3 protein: CASSPGQPAGYTF
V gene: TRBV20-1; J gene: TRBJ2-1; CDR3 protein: CSARAMGAGGRYNEQFF
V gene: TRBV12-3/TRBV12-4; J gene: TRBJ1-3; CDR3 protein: CASRSPGLLSGNTIYF
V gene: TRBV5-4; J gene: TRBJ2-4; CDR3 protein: CASSLFGQGSKNIQYF
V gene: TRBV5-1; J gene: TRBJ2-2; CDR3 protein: CASSYQTGGNTGELFF
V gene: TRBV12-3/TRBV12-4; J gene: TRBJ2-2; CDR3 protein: CASNVSPVTGELFF
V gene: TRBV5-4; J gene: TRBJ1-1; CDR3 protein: CASSLVLGGPTEAFF
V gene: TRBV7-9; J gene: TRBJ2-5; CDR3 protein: CASSLAVRETQYF
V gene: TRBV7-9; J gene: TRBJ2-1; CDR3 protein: CASRGGSGILSWQFF
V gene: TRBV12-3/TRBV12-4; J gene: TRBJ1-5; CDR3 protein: CASSQQAFNQPQHF
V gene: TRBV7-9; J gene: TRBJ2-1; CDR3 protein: CASSLVPGGHYNEQFF
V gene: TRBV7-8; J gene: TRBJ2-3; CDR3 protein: CASSPVLAGVVYTQYF
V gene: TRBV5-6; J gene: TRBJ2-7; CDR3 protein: CASSRLGQEGYEQYF
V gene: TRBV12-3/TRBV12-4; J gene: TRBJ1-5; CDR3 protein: CASSYGTLYSNQPQHF
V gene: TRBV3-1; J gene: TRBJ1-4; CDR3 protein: CASSLDRGVANEKLFF
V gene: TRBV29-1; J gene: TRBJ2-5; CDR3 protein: CSVSATGSYQETQYF
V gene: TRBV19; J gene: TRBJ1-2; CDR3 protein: CASVKGYGYTF
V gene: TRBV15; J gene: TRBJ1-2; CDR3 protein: CATSSVDREAGYTF
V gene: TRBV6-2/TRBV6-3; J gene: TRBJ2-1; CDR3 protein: CASKYLLAGDNEQFF
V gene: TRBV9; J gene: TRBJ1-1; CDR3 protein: CASSGGTLRVATEAFF
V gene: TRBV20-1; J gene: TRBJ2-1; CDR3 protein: CSARDFREQFF
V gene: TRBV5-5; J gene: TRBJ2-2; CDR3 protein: CASSARGGANTGELFF
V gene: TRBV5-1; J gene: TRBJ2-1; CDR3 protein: CASSLISGGAGNEQFF
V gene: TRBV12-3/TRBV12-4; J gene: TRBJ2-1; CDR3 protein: CASRTGTSGGAVGTNEQFF
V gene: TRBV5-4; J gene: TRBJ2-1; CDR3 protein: CASSWVFGGGSYNEQFF
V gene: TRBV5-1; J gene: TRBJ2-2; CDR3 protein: CASSLDSNTGELFF
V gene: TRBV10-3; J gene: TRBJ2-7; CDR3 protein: CAISGRDDTYEQYF
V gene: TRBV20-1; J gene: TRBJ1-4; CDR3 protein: CSARARDRDEKLFF
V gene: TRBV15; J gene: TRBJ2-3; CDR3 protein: CATSRAGTSFTQYF
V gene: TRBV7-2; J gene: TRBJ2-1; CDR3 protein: CASSPRRRGSYNEQFF
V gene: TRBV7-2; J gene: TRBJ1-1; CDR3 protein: CASSLVGTGPEAFF
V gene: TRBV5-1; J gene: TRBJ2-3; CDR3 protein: CASSGGTSFADTQYF
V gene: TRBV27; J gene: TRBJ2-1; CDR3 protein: CASSGINDRLNEQFF
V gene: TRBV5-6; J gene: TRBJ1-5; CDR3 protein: CASSSRWQPQHF
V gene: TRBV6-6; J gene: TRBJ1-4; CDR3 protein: CASSYGGSAEKLFF
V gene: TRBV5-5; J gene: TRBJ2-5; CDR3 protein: CASSLISRQETQYF
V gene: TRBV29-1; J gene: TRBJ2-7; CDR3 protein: CSVRPADSYEQYF
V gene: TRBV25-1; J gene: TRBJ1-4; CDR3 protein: CASSVAGVGANEKLFF
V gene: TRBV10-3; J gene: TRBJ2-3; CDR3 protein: CAISDSGTGTDTQYF